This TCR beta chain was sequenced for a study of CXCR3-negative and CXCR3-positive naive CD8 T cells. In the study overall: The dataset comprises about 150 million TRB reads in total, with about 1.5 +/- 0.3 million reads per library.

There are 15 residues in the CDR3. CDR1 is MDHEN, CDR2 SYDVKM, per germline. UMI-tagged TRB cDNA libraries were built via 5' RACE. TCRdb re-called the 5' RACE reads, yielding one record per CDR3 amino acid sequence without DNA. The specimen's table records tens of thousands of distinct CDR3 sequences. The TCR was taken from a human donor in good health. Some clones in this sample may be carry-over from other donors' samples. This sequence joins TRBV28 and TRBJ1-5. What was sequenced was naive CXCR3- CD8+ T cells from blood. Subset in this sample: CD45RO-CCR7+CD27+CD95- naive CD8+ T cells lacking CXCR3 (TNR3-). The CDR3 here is CASSLSWAVNQPQHF.